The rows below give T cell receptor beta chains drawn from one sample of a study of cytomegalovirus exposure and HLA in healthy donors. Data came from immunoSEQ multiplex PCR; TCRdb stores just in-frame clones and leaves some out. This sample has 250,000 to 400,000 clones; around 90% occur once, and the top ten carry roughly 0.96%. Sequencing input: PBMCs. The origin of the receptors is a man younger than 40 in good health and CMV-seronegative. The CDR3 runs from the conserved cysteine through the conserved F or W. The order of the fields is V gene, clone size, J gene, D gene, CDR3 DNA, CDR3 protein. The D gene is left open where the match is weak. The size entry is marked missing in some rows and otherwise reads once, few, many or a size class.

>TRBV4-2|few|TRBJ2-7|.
TGTGCCAGCAGCCAAGATCAAGCCCGACAGATCTCCTACGAGCAGTACTTC
CASSQDQARQISYEQYF
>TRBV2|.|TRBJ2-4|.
TGTGCCAGCAGTGAGTGGGACACCATAGCCAAAAACATTCAGTACTTC
CASSEWDTIAKNIQYF
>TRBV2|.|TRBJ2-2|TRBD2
TGTGCCACCCGGAGCGGGAAAGCGAACACCGGGGAGCTGTTTTTT
CATRSGKANTGELFF
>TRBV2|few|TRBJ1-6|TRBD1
TGTGCCAGCAGTGAACCGGGACAGGGAGTTCTTAGTGTTGTTCCTCCCCTCCACTTT
CASSEPGQGVLSVVPPLHF
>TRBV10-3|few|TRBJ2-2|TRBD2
TGTGCCACAGCGGAAGCGGGATGGGGCGGGGAGCTGTTTTTT
CATAEAGWGGELFF
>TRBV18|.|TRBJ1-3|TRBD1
TGTGCCAGCTCACCAGCGACAGGGCCTGGAAACACCATATATTTT
CASSPATGPGNTIYF
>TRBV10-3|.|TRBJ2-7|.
TGTGCCATCAGTGAGACAGCAGCACCCTACGAGCAGTACTTC
CAISETAAPYEQYF
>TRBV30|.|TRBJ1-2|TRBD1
TGTGCCTGGAGTGACCCCGGGACAGTCTATGGCTACACCTTC
CAWSDPGTVYGYTF
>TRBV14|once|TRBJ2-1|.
TGTGCCAGCAGCCAAGAATGGGCTAGCGTTGAGCAGTTCTTC
CASSQEWASVEQFF
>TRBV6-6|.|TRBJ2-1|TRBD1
TGTGCCAGCAGTTACTCCGGACAGGGGTCTTACAATGAGCAGTTCTTC
CASSYSGQGSYNEQFF
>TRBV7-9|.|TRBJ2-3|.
TGTGCCAGCCGGATCGGGGGAGATACGCAGTATTTT
CASRIGGDTQYF
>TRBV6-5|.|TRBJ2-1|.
TGTGCCAGCAGTCTCAGGGAGGGGGGGCGGAATGAGCAGTTCTTC
CASSLREGGRNEQFF
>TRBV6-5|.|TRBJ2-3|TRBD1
TGTGCCAGCAGTCCAGACAGGGGCACAGATACGCAGTATTTT
CASSPDRGTDTQYF
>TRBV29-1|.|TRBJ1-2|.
TGCAGCGTTCGAACGTCCCCAGGGAAAGGGGACTATGGCTACACCTTC
CSVRTSPGKGDYGYTF
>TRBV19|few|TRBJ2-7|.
TGTGCCAGTAGTATCGATTGGGCTCACCTTCCCTACGAGCAGTACTTC
CASSIDWAHLPYEQYF
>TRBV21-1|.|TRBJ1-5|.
TGTGCCAGCAGCAAAGGCGGCAGCAATCAGCCCCAGCATTTT
CASSKGGSNQPQHF
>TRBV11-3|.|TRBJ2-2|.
TGTGCCAGCAGCTTTGGACTGGTTAACACCGGGGAGCTGTTTTTT
CASSFGLVNTGELFF
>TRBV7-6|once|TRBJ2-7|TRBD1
TGTGCCAGCAGCTTATCGGTGCCGGGACAGACCTACGAGCAGTACTTC
CASSLSVPGQTYEQYF
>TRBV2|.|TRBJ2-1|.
TGTGCCAGCAGTGGATATCGGGTACTGAACTACAATGAGCAGTTCTTC
CASSGYRVLNYNEQFF
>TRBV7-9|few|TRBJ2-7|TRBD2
TGTGCCAGCAGCTATGGACTAGCCCCGGGCGAGCAGTACTTC
CASSYGLAPGEQYF
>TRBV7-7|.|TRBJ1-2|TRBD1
TGTGCCAGCAGCTTCCGAAAGGGACAGTGGCACTATGGCTACACCTTC
CASSFRKGQWHYGYTF
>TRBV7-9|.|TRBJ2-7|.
TGTGCCAGCAGCTTGCTAGGGGGTCGCGAGCAGTACTTC
CASSLLGGREQYF
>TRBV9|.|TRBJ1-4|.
TGTGCCAGCAGCGTAGCCGGAGGGGATGGGGAAAAACTGTTTTTT
CASSVAGGDGEKLFF
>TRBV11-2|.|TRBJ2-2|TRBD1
TGTGCCAGCAGCCCCACGGGAGGACAGGGGATCGGGGAGCTGTTTTTT
CASSPTGGQGIGELFF
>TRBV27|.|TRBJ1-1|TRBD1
TGTGCCAGCAGTTCCGGGACAGGGAGTTACACTGAAGCTTTCTTT
CASSSGTGSYTEAFF
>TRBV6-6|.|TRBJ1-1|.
TGTGCCAGCAGTTACGCAGGGGAGAACACTGAAGCTTTCTTT
CASSYAGENTEAFF
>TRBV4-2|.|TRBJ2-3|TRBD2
TGTGCCAGCAGCCTGGGACTAGCGGGCCCCTATACGCAGTATTTT
CASSLGLAGPYTQYF
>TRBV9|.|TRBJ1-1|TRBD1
TGTGCCAGCAGCCATATGACAGGGGTAACTGAAGCTTTCTTT
CASSHMTGVTEAFF
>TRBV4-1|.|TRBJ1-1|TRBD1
TGCGCCAGCAGCCCGAGCGCCCGACAGGGGAACACTGAAGCTTTCTTT
CASSPSARQGNTEAFF
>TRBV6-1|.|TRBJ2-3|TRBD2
TGTGCCAGCAGGGCTAGCGGGGCGGATACGCAGTATTTT
CASRASGADTQYF
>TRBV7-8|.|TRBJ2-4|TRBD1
TGTGCCAGCAGCGAGGGACAGGGCCTTATTCAGTACTTC
CASSEGQGLIQYF
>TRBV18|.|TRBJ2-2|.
TGTGCCAGCTCACCAGCGGGGCCGCACACCGGGGAGCTGTTTTTT
CASSPAGPHTGELFF
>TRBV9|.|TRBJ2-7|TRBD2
TGTGCCAGCAGCCCCGGGGGGGACTTCTACGAGCAGTACTTC
CASSPGGDFYEQYF